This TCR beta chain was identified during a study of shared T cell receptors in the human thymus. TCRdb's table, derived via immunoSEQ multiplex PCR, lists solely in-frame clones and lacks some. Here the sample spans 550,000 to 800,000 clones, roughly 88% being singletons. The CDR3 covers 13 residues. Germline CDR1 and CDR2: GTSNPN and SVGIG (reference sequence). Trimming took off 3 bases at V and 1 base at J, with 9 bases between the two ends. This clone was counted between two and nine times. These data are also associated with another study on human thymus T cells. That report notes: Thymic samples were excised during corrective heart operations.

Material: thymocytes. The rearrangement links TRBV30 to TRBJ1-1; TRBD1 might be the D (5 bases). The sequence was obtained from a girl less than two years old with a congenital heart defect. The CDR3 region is CAWSPGPNTEAFF. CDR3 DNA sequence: TGTGCCTGGAGCCCAGGGCCGAACACTGAAGCTTTCTTT. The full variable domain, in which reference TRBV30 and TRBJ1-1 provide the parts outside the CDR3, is SQTIHQWPATLVQPVGSPLSLECTVEGTSNPNLYWYRQAAGRGLQLLFYSVGIGQISSEVPQNLSASRPQDRQFILSSKKLLLSDSGFYLCAWSPGPNTEAFFGQGTRLTVV.